This entry describes one TCR beta chain. The sample holds many counts of this clonotype. Its antigen is currently not known. The input lacks base qualities; no much larger clone sits a single base away. The library came from 5' RACE. Sequencing instrument: Illumina HiSeq 2500. A second 7 to 11 cycle PCR used a sample-barcoded 5' primer and a J-beta primer mix. A unique molecular identifier was introduced onto each TCR beta cDNA molecule by a template-switch 5' adaptor carrying 12 random nucleotides. Each sample yielded at least 2.5 million CDR3-containing paired-end reads. All of the RNA was converted into first-strand cDNA using the Mint cDNA synthesis kit, with a TRBC-specific oligonucleotide serving as the primer. Following uracil-DNA glycosylase treatment, all cDNA underwent a first 18-cycle PCR with the universal primers M1SS and BC2_uni_R. As for the original processing: Each sample was normalized by randomly selecting 1 million high-quality reads, each carrying a distinct molecular identifier. Instead of being binned into consensus sequences, reads that shared molecular identifiers were thrown out. MiTCR, run with a Q25 quality threshold and the strictest error-elimination algorithm, handled CDR3 identification, clonotype clustering and error correction. Lower-bound total TCR beta diversity was estimated with a nonparametric unseen species model using Euler transformation. TCRdb reprocessing: public reads trimmed at Q25 with fastp, clones called with MiXCR, in-frame beta chains kept. Each CDR3 protein gets just one entry, which takes the most common genes and DNA from the rows behind it. These V and J calls are TCRdb output, not the study's own analysis. The sample profile shows 350,000 to 450,000 distinct CDR3 sequences; 50% to 60% of them were found once. The ten biggest clones cover 45% to 65% of the sample.

The sample originates from a study of blood T cells in healthy people across ages (dated by TCRdb to between 2015 and 2017). The study in broad terms: In model experiments, template switching captured about one uniquely barcoded TCR beta cDNA molecule for every two T cells. Age-related changes in TCR beta repertoire diversity were measured in the study by deep sequencing normalized with unique cDNA molecular identifiers. To avoid experimental bias, donors of different ages were randomly spread across the sequencing lanes. The study analyzed two additional independent replicas of 1 million unique cDNA reads from the same blood draw for two donors, one aged 18 to 30 and one aged 80 or older. Four age groups were formed from the donors: young (average roughly 15 years), middle-aged (roughly 38), aged (62) and long-lived (around 82). Overall study results and their limits: As age increased, observed TCR beta diversity per million T cells dropped in a roughly linear way, and a significant reduction was already evident by age about 36. Compared with the aged group, more naive CD4+ T cells, fewer expanded clones and increased TCR diversity were shown by the long-lived group, suggesting age selection. Conclusive comparison of naive and antigen-experienced compartments was prevented by the profiling of bulk unsorted PBMCs. Estimates of total diversity from one million sequenced T cells were regarded as lower bounds and underestimates. Because the CMV infection status of the donors was unknown, age-related changes in expanded clonotypes may potentially have been confounded. There was a strong correlation between observed TCR beta diversity and the percentage of naive T cells measured by flow cytometry.

CDR1 SQVTM and CDR2 ANQGSEA were looked up in the germline V gene. CDR3 length: 13 amino acids, cysteine to phenylalanine. Only CDR3 DNA is held: 39 bases, read in frame from base 1. V is pruned by 7 bases and J by 9 bases, leaving 5 bases of the junction without a gene match. The roughly 39 donors, aged roughly 6 to 95 years, were systemically healthy Caucasian individuals from Russia. Approximately 10 milliliters of peripheral blood were collected from each donor into EDTA-treated Vacutainer tubes. Ficoll-Paque density-gradient centrifugation was used to isolate PBMCs, with at least 7 million per sample. Trizol reagent was used to extract total RNA from the PBMCs, yielding at least 5.5 micrograms per sample. For every donor, an aliquot of PBMCs went through flow cytometry to measure the percentages of naive CD45RAhigh/CD27high T cells.

The chain is assembled from TRBV29-1 and TRBJ2-1; TRBD2 lines up with 14 middle nucleotides. This clonotype was sampled from a man in his 60s in good health. The specimen was blood. The CDR3 has the sequence CSAGLAGGVEQFF. The DNA reads TGCAGCGCCGGACTAGCGGGGGGTGTTGAGCAGTTCTTC.